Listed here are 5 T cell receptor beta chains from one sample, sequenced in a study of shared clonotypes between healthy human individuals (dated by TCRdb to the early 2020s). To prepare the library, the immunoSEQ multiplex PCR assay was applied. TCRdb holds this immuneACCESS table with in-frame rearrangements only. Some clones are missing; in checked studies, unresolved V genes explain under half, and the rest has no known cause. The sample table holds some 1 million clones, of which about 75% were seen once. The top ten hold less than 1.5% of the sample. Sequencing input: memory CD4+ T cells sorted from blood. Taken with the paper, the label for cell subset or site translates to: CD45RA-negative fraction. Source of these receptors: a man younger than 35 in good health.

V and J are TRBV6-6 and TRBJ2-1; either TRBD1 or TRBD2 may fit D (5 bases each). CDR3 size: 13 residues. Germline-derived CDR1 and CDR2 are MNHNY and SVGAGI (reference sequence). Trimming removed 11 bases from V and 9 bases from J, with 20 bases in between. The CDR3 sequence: CAGGAALYGEQFF. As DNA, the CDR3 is TGTGCCGGGGGAGCGGCTTTGTATGGTGAGCAGTTCTTC.

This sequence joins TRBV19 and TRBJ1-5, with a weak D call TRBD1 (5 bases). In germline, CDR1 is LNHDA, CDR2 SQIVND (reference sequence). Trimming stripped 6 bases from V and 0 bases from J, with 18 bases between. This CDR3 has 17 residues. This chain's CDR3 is CASRIAQRGDSNQPQHF. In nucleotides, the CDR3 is TGTGCCAGTAGGATTGCTCAACGAGGGGATAGCAATCAGCCCCAGCATTTT.

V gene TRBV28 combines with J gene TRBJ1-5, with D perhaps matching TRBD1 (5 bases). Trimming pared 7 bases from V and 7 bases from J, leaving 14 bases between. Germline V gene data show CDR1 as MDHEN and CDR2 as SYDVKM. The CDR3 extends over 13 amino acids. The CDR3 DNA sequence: TGTGCCAGCACTTGGGGGGATCGGCAGCCCCAGCATTTT. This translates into CASTWGDRQPQHF.

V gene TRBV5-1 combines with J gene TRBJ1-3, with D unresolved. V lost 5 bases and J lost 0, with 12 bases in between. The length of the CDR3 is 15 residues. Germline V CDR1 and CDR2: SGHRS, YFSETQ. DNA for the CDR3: TGCGCCAGCAGTGAACTATCCGGCTCTGGAAACACCATATATTTT. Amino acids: CASSELSGSGNTIYF.

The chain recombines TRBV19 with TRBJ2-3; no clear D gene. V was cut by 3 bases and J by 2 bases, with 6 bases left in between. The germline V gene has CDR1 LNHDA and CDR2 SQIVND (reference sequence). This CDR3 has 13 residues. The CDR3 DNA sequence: TGTGCCAGTAGTATTTTATTCACAGATACGCAGTATTTT. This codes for CASSILFTDTQYF.